This TCR beta chain derives from a study of control samples from healthy donors and cancer patients. This table comes from immunoSEQ multiplex PCR, and its TCRdb copy is limited to in-frame clones, with some not included. The sample includes 85,000 to 100,000 clones, just over 90% of them seen just once. There are a few counts of this clone. The CDR3 runs to 15 residues. In germline, CDR1 is SEHNR, CDR2 FQNEAQ (reference sequence). Trimming took 4 bases from V and 1 from J, leaving 13 bases between them. Sample: blood. The sequence was collected from a young man in good health. The chain joins TRBV7-9 to TRBJ1-2; D may be TRBD1 (5 bases). The CDR3 nucleotides are TGTGCCAGCAGCTCGGGGGGAGGACTTAACTATGGCTACACCTTC. Its protein is CASSSGGGLNYGYTF.